The next 27 T cell receptor beta chains were all read from a single sample in a study of OX40 agonist ivuxolimab in advanced cancers. Clones were sequenced by immunoSEQ multiplex PCR, and TCRdb holds only the in-frame ones, with some missing. The data show 45,000 or so clones, with over 75% seen just once and roughly a sixth held by the top ten. The sequencing here drew on CD4+ or CD8+ T cells sorted from blood, taken in a trial of the OX40 agonist ivuxolimab. The source of these receptors is an adult with an advanced solid tumor such as melanoma, head and neck, liver or kidney cancer.

This chain uses TRBV20-1 with TRBJ1-1; D is unclear. Germline loops: CDR1 DFQATT, CDR2 SNEGSKA (reference sequence). V gave up 8 bases and J gave up 3 bases, with 7 bases separating them. This CDR3 has 10 residues. This CDR3 is CSYYYTEAFF. CDR3 DNA: TGCAGTTATTATTACACTGAAGCTTTCTTT.

V and J are TRBV25-1 and TRBJ1-5, with TRBD1 as a possible D gene (5 bases). CDR3 length equals 14 residues. CDR1 is MGHDK and CDR2 is SYGVNS in the germline V gene. The V and J ends lost 4 bases and 7 bases respectively, with 14 bases between them. The CDR3 region is CASSAGMGNQPQHF. CDR3 coding DNA: TGTGCCAGCAGTGCAGGGATGGGGAACCAGCCCCAGCATTTT.

The V call is TRBV21-1, the J call TRBJ2-7. TRBV21-1 is annotated as a pseudogene. This CDR3 has 16 residues. CDR3 sequence reads: CASSKGAPGVPYEQYF. CDR3 sequence (DNA): TGTGCCAGCAGCAAAGGGGCCCCTGGAGTCCCCTACGAGCAGTACTTC.

The V call is TRBV6-1, the J call TRBJ2-2; the D gene is possibly TRBD1 (5 bases). V was trimmed by 7 bases and J by 0 bases, leaving 12 bases between them. The CDR3 spans 15 residues. CDR1 MNHNS and CDR2 SASEGT come from the germline V gene. The CDR3 here is CASNPWGTNTGELFF. CDR3 DNA: TGTGCCAGCAACCCATGGGGCACGAACACCGGGGAGCTGTTTTTT.

V usage is TRBV4-2 and J usage is TRBJ1-2; TRBD1 might be the D (5 bases). The germline V gene has CDR1 LGHNA and CDR2 YNFKEQ. V was clipped by 0 bases and J by 1 base, with 6 bases between them. This CDR3 spans 14 amino acids. DNA of the CDR3: TGTGCCAGCAGCCAAGATGGGGGTAACTATGGCTACACCTTC. Its translation: CASSQDGGNYGYTF.

The chain carries TRBV6-1 and TRBJ1-1, with D hard to call. CDR3 length: 11 residues. V dropped 1 base and J dropped 6 bases, with 3 bases sitting between them. Germline CDR1 and CDR2: MNHNS and SASEGT. CDR3 nucleotide sequence: TGTGCCAGCAGTGAAGGGGCTGAAGCTTTCTTT. It is translated as CASSEGAEAFF.

J is TRBJ1-1 and V is TRBV7-2; D remains ambiguous. The CDR3 is made up of 16 amino acids. Germline V gene sequence: CDR1 SGHTA, CDR2 FQGNSA. V dropped 1 base and J dropped 0 bases, with 12 bases sitting between them. CDR3 DNA sequence: TGTGCCAGCAGCTTAGAGTTCGCGCAACTGAACACTGAAGCTTTCTTT. The encoded protein is CASSLEFAQLNTEAFF.

This sequence joins TRBV15 and TRBJ1-4; no clear D gene. CDR3 length: 15 amino acids. Germline V lookup: CDR1 LNHNV, CDR2 YYDKDF (reference sequence). The V gene lost 0 bases and the J gene lost 7 bases, with 12 bases spanning the gap. The CDR3 DNA sequence: TGTGCCACCAGCAGAGAACGAAACCCTGGTGAAAAACTGTTTTTT. Protein: CATSRERNPGEKLFF.

The gene calls are TRBV5-8 and TRBJ2-5, with 12 nucleotides matching TRBD1. V was pared by 4 bases and J by 1 base, with 5 bases of the junction left unmatched. The V gene's germline CDR1 is SGHTS and CDR2 YDEGEE. The CDR3 contains 16 residues. CDR3 sequence reads: CASSLGTGGIQETQYF. The CDR3 DNA reads as TGTGCCAGCAGCCTAGGGACAGGGGGCATCCAAGAGACCCAGTACTTC.

The chain is built from TRBV9 and TRBJ1-3; no definite D call. The CDR3 runs 15 residues. Germline assignment: CDR1 SGDLS and CDR2 YYNGEE. V was shortened by 3 bases and J by 5 bases, with 15 bases between the two germline ends. The CDR3 loop reads CASSEAQGGRNTIYF. The CDR3, as DNA: TGTGCCAGCAGCGAAGCCCAAGGTGGGCGAAACACCATATATTTT. Together with reference TRBV9 and TRBJ1-3, the CDR3 gives the full variable domain: DSGVTQTPKHLITATGQRVTLRCSPRSGDLSVYWYQQSLDQGLQFLIQYYNGEERAKGNILERFSAQQFPDLHSELNLSSLELGDSALYFCASSEAQGGRNTIYFGEGSWLTVV.

The rearrangement uses TRBV6-5 and TRBJ2-3, with D unresolved. The V gene lost 0 bases and the J gene lost 6 bases, with 7 bases spanning the gap. CDR3 length equals 13 residues. Germline-derived CDR1 and CDR2 are MNHEY and SVGAGI. CDR3 bases: TGTGCCAGCAGTTACTCCCCCAGGGATACGCAGTATTTT. Protein sequence: CASSYSPRDTQYF.

This rearrangement joins TRBV2 to TRBJ2-7; 7 bases match TRBD1. Trimming cost V 2 bases and J 4 bases; bases outside gene matches: 8. Germline V gene lookup returns CDR1 SNHLY and CDR2 FYNNEI. CDR3 length: 15 residues. The DNA for the CDR3 is TGTGCCAGCAGTGAAACTGGACAGGTAATTTACGAGCAGTACTTC. The encoded protein is CASSETGQVIYEQYF.

The rearrangement links TRBV10-2 to TRBJ1-2; 9 bases agree with TRBD1. The junction had 12 bases not matched to a gene; V was cut back by 3 bases and J by 4 bases. This CDR3 has 17 residues. Per the germline V gene, CDR1 is WSHSY and CDR2 is SAAADI. CDR3 region: CASSELPTGGVVYGYTF. The CDR3 DNA follows: TGCGCCAGCAGTGAACTCCCGACAGGGGGGGTAGTCTATGGCTACACCTTC.

This clone was observed once. The chain carries TRBV18 and TRBJ2-7; 9 bases fit TRBD1. J was trimmed by 2 bases and V by 2 bases; bases with no gene match: 7. This CDR3 has 16 amino acids. Germline V gene data show CDR1 as KGHSH and CDR2 as LQKENI. The CDR3, as DNA: TGTGCCAGCTCACCAACTGGACAGGGGCAGACCTACGAGCAGTACTTC. Translating it yields CASSPTGQGQTYEQYF.

The genes are TRBV19 and TRBJ2-7; 7 bases line up with TRBD1. CDR3 length equals 13 residues. The V segment lost 6 bases and the J segment 2 bases; nucleotides outside the gene matches: 4. Per the germline V gene, CDR1 is LNHDA and CDR2 is SQIVND (reference sequence). This CDR3 is CASRTGTTYEQYF. The CDR3 DNA reads as TGTGCCAGTAGGACAGGGACCACCTACGAGCAGTACTTC.

The J gene is TRBJ2-1, the V gene TRBV7-8; the D gene is possibly TRBD2 (5 bases). From germline, CDR1 is SGHVS and CDR2 FQNEAQ. V was shortened by 1 base and J by 5 bases, with 9 bases between the two germline ends. The CDR3 loop spans 14 amino acids. The CDR3 coding sequence is TGTGCCAGCAGCTTAGTCTCGGGGAACAATGAGCAGTTCTTC. Its translation: CASSLVSGNNEQFF.

The chain combines TRBV6-5 with TRBJ1-4, with 9 bases that match TRBD1. The junction had 5 bases not matched to a gene; V was cut back by 6 bases and J by 3 bases. Germline-derived CDR1 and CDR2 are MNHEY and SVGAGI. The CDR3 is 15 residues long. The CDR3 bases are TGTGCCAGCAGCACCCGGGACAGGGCTAATGAAAAACTGTTTTTT. It translates to CASSTRDRANEKLFF.

The chain couples TRBV30 to TRBJ1-4; TRBD1 matches at 9 bases. V shed 0 bases and J 2 bases; nucleotides not matched to a gene: 7. There are 17 residues in the CDR3. In germline, CDR1 is GTSNPN, CDR2 SVGIG (reference sequence). The CDR3 loop reads CAWSVLWTGDTNEKLFF. Written as DNA, the CDR3 is TGTGCCTGGAGTGTACTTTGGACAGGGGATACTAATGAAAAACTGTTTTTT.

This chain uses TRBV29-1 with TRBJ1-4; 8 bases map to TRBD1. The CDR3 has 13 amino acids. Germline CDR1 is SQVTM and CDR2 is ANQGSEA. With 7 bases clipped from V and 3 bases from J, the junction kept 4 bases outside the gene matches. The CDR3 DNA is TGCAGCGCAGGACAGGGATCTAATGAAAAACTGTTTTTT. Translating it yields CSAGQGSNEKLFF.

J is TRBJ1-1 and V is TRBV4-1; the D gene is possibly TRBD1 (6 bases). Germline V gene sequence: CDR1 MGHRA, CDR2 YSYEKL. CDR3 length: 15 amino acids. V lost 8 bases, J lost 2 bases, and 18 bases lay in between. CDR3 in DNA: TGCGCCAGCTCCGTAAGTGGGGGGGCTAACACTGAAGCTTTCTTT. Translation: CASSVSGGANTEAFF.

This chain joins TRBV5-1 and TRBJ1-6; 11 bases match TRBD1. The CDR3 covers 17 residues. V dropped 2 bases and J dropped 6; count of bases not matched to a gene: 7. Germline CDR1 and CDR2: SGHRS and YFSETQ. The CDR3 protein is CASSFLRDRGTNSPLHF. For the CDR3, the DNA is TGCGCCAGCAGCTTCCTCCGGGACAGGGGGACTAATTCACCCCTCCACTTT.

The genes are TRBV28 and TRBJ1-3; D is perhaps TRBD1 (6 bases). V lost 7 bases and J lost 8, with 15 bases in between. The CDR3 runs to 13 residues. Germline-derived CDR1 and CDR2 are MDHEN and SYDVKM. The CDR3 DNA reads TGTGCCAGCACCATGGGACATCTCTACACCATATATTTT. This sequence encodes CASTMGHLYTIYF.

This clone was counted a single time. V and J are TRBV7-9 and TRBJ2-3, with 9 bases matching TRBD2. With 4 bases clipped from V and 4 bases from J, the junction kept 6 bases outside the gene matches. The CDR3 runs to 15 residues. Germline values: CDR1 SEHNR, CDR2 FQNEAQ (reference sequence). The CDR3 is CASSSRGGASDTQYF. CDR3 nucleotides: TGTGCCAGCAGCTCCCGCGGGGGGGCCTCAGATACGCAGTATTTT.

This sequence joins TRBV7-9 and TRBJ2-5, with TRBD1 as a possible D gene (7 bases). Trimming left V 0 bases short and J 3 bases short, with 11 bases between. The germline CDR1 and CDR2 sequences are SEHNR and FQNEAQ (reference sequence). There are 15 residues in the CDR3. The CDR3 bases are TGTGCCAGCAGCTTAGCGCAGGGGGAGGAAGAGACCCAGTACTTC. It specifies CASSLAQGEEETQYF.

V usage is TRBV5-4 and J usage is TRBJ1-1; 8 nucleotides agree with TRBD1. V shed 4 bases and J 11 bases; nucleotides not matched to a gene: 4. Germline V gene sequence: CDR1 SGHNT, CDR2 YYREEE (reference sequence). The CDR3 totals 11 residues. The CDR3, as DNA: TGTGCCAGCAGCCAGACAGGGGTGGCTTTCTTT. This sequence encodes CASSQTGVAFF.

This clone is a singleton in its sample. The CDR3 protein is CASSPGANTDTQYF. As DNA, the CDR3 is TGTGCCAGTAGTCCGGGGGCGAACACAGATACGCAGTATTTT. This chain connects TRBV19 to TRBJ2-3; tentatively, D is TRBD1 or TRBD2 (6 bases each). The CDR3 runs to 14 residues. The V end was cut by 5 bases, the J end by 2 bases, with 11 bases between. CDR1 is LNHDA, CDR2 SQIVND, per germline (reference sequence).

The chain couples TRBV7-9 to TRBJ2-3; the D is unclear. The V end was cut by 2 bases, the J end by 5 bases, with 5 bases between. Germline loops: CDR1 SEHNR, CDR2 FQNEAQ (reference sequence). The CDR3 has 12 residues. The CDR3 bases are TGTGCCAGCAGCTTAAGGCTAGATACGCAGTATTTT. Its protein product is CASSLRLDTQYF.